The 22 T cell receptor beta chains listed next were all sequenced from one sample in a study of blood T cell repertoires in COVID-19 (dated by TCRdb to the early 2020s). Receptors were amplified or captured by the immunoSEQ multiplex PCR assay. Imported from immuneACCESS, the table was reduced by TCRdb to in-frame sequences with V and J called. These copies leave out some clones; in studies compared against another copy, an unresolved V gene accounts for under half, and the cause of the remainder is not known. This sample is represented by around 310,000 clones; 85% to 90% of them were singletons. The top ten hold approximately 4% of the sample. The sample consisted of peripheral blood. These receptors were obtained from a woman between 50 and 59 years old with active or convalescent COVID-19.

Concerning this clone: One junction end disagrees with the germline gene, perhaps due to a read error. The chain links TRBV24-1 to TRBJ2-1, with 8 bases identical to TRBD2. Germline CDR1 reads KGHDR; CDR2 reads SFDVKD. The CDR3 contains 13 residues. CDR3 loop: CATSDSPGGTQIF. Written as DNA, the CDR3 is TGTGCCACCAGTGATTCGCCGGGGGGGACACAGATCTTC.

The chain joins TRBV12-5 to TRBJ1-2; the match to TRBD1 covers 8 bases. V shed 2 bases and J 7 bases; nucleotides not matched to a gene: 21. CDR1 and CDR2 from the germline V gene are LGHNT and FRNRAP. The CDR3 totals 19 residues. In DNA form, the CDR3 reads TGTGCTAGTGGTTTGAACGCTAATCTGCCAGGGGGCATGTCAGGTGGCTACACCTTC. Translating it yields CASGLNANLPGGMSGGYTF.

This clone was seen only a few times. The rearrangement links TRBV18 to TRBJ1-6; TRBD1 aligns across 7 bases. J lost 5 bases, V lost 0 bases, and 1 base had no gene match. Per the germline V gene, CDR1 is KGHSH and CDR2 is LQKENI. The CDR3 has 15 residues. The CDR3 DNA follows: TGTGCCAGCTCACCACCGGGACAGAATAATTCACCCCTCCACTTT. Its protein product is CASSPPGQNNSPLHF.

This rearrangement joins TRBV29-1 to TRBJ1-1; TRBD1 matches 7 bases. CDR1 is SQVTM, CDR2 ANQGSEA, per germline. This CDR3 contains 13 residues. After removal of 4 bases from V and 4 bases from J, the junction contained 6 bases not matched to a gene. The CDR3 nucleotides read TGCAGCGTTGCAGGGGGTGAGATCACTGAAGCTTTCTTT. Amino acids: CSVAGGEITEAFF.

This chain joins TRBV18 and TRBJ1-1; TRBD1 matches at 8 bases. The V gene's germline CDR1 is KGHSH and CDR2 LQKENI. Unmatched junction bases numbered 7, after V lost 5 bases and J lost 5 bases. CDR3 length equals 14 residues. The CDR3 protein is CASSSNRGGTEAFF. CDR3 DNA: TGTGCCAGCTCATCTAACAGGGGGGGGACTGAAGCTTTCTTT.

This chain connects TRBV29-1 to TRBJ1-2; D is possibly TRBD1 (6 bases). Germline CDR1 and CDR2: SQVTM and ANQGSEA. V shed 2 bases and J shed 6 bases, with 7 bases lying between them. The CDR3 has 11 residues. For the CDR3, the DNA is TGCAGCGTTGAAAACAGGGATGGCTACACCTTC. This sequence encodes CSVENRDGYTF.

The rearrangement uses TRBV2 and TRBJ2-2; 10 bases are a match to TRBD1. The CDR3 has 17 amino acids. Losses at the gene ends were 2 bases for V and 4 bases for J; bases not matched to a gene: 7. The germline CDR1 and CDR2 sequences are SNHLY and FYNNEI. This CDR3 is CASSETLGTGVTGELFF. The CDR3, as DNA: TGTGCCAGCAGTGAAACTCTCGGGACAGGGGTCACCGGGGAGCTGTTTTTT.

The V call is TRBV6-5, the J call TRBJ1-2; D remains unclear. V lost 6 bases, J lost 4 bases, and 9 bases lay in between. Germline V CDR1 and CDR2: MNHEY, SVGAGI. This CDR3 is built from 12 residues. CDR3 sequence: CASRGDAYGYTF. Here the CDR3 DNA reads TGTGCCAGCAGGGGAGATGCCTATGGCTACACCTTC.

This chain connects TRBV6-2 or TRBV6-3 to TRBJ1-5; maybe TRBD1 (5 bases). The germline V and J ends were trimmed by 6 bases and 4 bases, with 10 bases remaining between them. This CDR3 comprises 13 residues. Germline V gives CDR1 MNHEY, CDR2 SVGEGT. The CDR3 DNA reads TGTGCCAGCAGCCGACAGATAAATCAGCCCCAGCATTTT. Its protein product is CASSRQINQPQHF.

V is TRBV12-3 or TRBV12-4 and J is TRBJ1-2, with D hard to call. The CDR3 extends over 13 amino acids. V lost 3 bases and J 6 bases, leaving 11 bases between the germline ends. The CDR3 DNA reads as TGTGCCAGCAGTTTTGGAGGGTCCAATGGCTACACCTTC. Translation: CASSFGGSNGYTF.

The V call is TRBV6-2 or TRBV6-3, the J call TRBJ2-1; D may be TRBD2 (6 bases). V dropped 5 bases and J dropped 1 base, with 9 bases sitting between them. Germline lookup yields CDR1 MNHEY and CDR2 SVGEGT. CDR3 length: 14 amino acids. CDR3 in amino acids: CASSSGPSYNEQFF. The CDR3 region has the DNA TGTGCCAGCAGTAGCGGGCCGTCCTACAATGAGCAGTTCTTC.

The table lists this clone with a count of one. V usage is TRBV24-1 and J usage is TRBJ2-3; 10 positions agree with TRBD1. Losses at the gene ends were 7 bases for V and 4 bases for J; bases not matched to a gene: 13. The CDR3 sequence is 17 residues long. CDR1 is KGHDR and CDR2 is SFDVKD in the germline V gene. In DNA form, the CDR3 reads TGTGCCACCAGCCCCATTTCGACAGGGGGCTTCTCAGATACGCAGTATTTT. This codes for CATSPISTGGFSDTQYF.

The genes are TRBV12-5 and TRBJ2-1; 7 nucleotides align to TRBD1. The CDR3 is 14 residues long. The J segment lost 5 bases and the V segment lost 6 bases, leaving 7 bases of the junction unmatched. Germline-derived CDR1 and CDR2 are LGHNT and FRNRAP. The CDR3 protein is CASGTGVGNNEQFF. The CDR3 DNA follows: TGTGCTAGTGGCACAGGGGTCGGGAACAATGAGCAGTTCTTC.

The J gene is TRBJ2-1, the V gene TRBV27; 7 positions agree with TRBD2. With 4 bases clipped from V and 10 bases from J, the junction kept 13 bases outside the gene matches. In germline, CDR1 is MNHEY, CDR2 SMNVEV (reference sequence). The CDR3 runs 15 residues. CDR3 bases: TGTGCCAGCAGTTCGCTAGCGGCCCCCCTTATGGAGCAGTTCTTC. The encoded protein is CASSSLAAPLMEQFF.

The CDR3 region has the DNA TGCGCCAGCAGCTCCATGGCACAGCTTAACTATGGCTACACCTTC. It translates to CASSSMAQLNYGYTF. The V gene is TRBV5-1, the J gene TRBJ1-2; D is ambiguous. CDR1 and CDR2 (germline): SGHRS, YFSETQ. The CDR3 extends over 15 amino acids. V was shortened by 3 bases and J by 1 base, with 13 bases between the two germline ends. Based on the CDR3 plus reference TRBV5-1 and TRBJ1-2, the full variable domain is KAGVTQTPRYLIKTRGQQVTLSCSPISGHRSVSWYQQTPGQGLQFLFEYFSETQRNKGNFPGRFSGRQFSNSRSEMNVSTLELGDSALYLCASSSMAQLNYGYTFGSGTRLTVV.

The rearrangement links TRBV29-1 to TRBJ2-7, with D tentatively TRBD2 (5 bases). The ends were cut back, 6 bases at V and 1 base at J, with 19 bases in the middle. The CDR3 has 15 amino acids. Germline values: CDR1 SQVTM, CDR2 ANQGSEA. The CDR3 coding sequence is TGCAGCGTCCACCTTGAGGGAAGGTCATCCTACGAGCAGTACTTC. Its translation: CSVHLEGRSSYEQYF.

The rearrangement links TRBV28 to TRBJ2-2; 8 bases match TRBD2. The CDR3 extends over 16 amino acids. The V gene's germline CDR1 is MDHEN and CDR2 SYDVKM. V trimming: 2 bases; J trimming: 4 bases; junction bases outside the gene matches: 6. Written as DNA, the CDR3 is TGTGCCAGCAGTTTACAGCGGGAGCAGGGCACCGGGGAGCTGTTTTTT. Translated: CASSLQREQGTGELFF.

V and J are TRBV11-2 and TRBJ2-7, with 7 bases matching TRBD1. The ends lost 5 bases at V and 1 base at J; junction bases unmatched: 14. The CDR3 is made up of 17 amino acids. Germline CDR1 is SGHAT and CDR2 is FQNNGV. As DNA, the CDR3 is TGTGCCAGCAGCCCTCCCCAGGACAGGAGGAGATCCTACGAGCAGTACTTC. The encoded protein is CASSPPQDRRRSYEQYF. The variable domain in full, with the rest retrieved from reference TRBV11-2 and TRBJ2-7, is EAGVAQSPRYKIIEKRQSVAFWCNPISGHATLYWYQQILGQGPKLLIQFQNNGVVDDSQLPKDRFSAERLKGVDSTLKIQPAKLEDSAVYLCASSPPQDRRRSYEQYFGPGTRLTVT.

The V gene is TRBV27, the J gene TRBJ1-6, with D uncertain. This CDR3 has 14 residues. The germline gives CDR1 MNHEY, CDR2 SMNVEV (reference sequence). Trimming removed 3 bases at V and 10 bases at J, with 13 bases between. CDR3 loop: CASSFGVSESPLHF. CDR3 coding DNA: TGTGCCAGCAGTTTCGGGGTTAGTGAATCACCCCTCCACTTT.

V usage is TRBV19 and J usage is TRBJ1-5, with 7 bases aligning to TRBD1. CDR1 is LNHDA, CDR2 SQIVND, per germline (reference sequence). The junction had 7 bases not matched to a gene; V was cut back by 8 bases and J by 3 bases. This CDR3 spans 14 amino acids. CDR3 region: CASRSGQVNQPQHF. CDR3 coding DNA: TGTGCCAGTCGGTCAGGACAGGTCAATCAGCCCCAGCATTTT.

J is TRBJ1-5 and V is TRBV4-1; D is ambiguous. The CDR3 has 15 residues. With 0 bases removed from V and 7 bases from J, the gap between germline ends came to 13 bases. From germline, CDR1 is MGHRA and CDR2 YSYEKL. This CDR3 reads CASSQEPVSGQPQHF. The CDR3 DNA sequence: TGCGCCAGCAGCCAAGAACCCGTTTCAGGCCAGCCCCAGCATTTT.

V usage is TRBV13 and J usage is TRBJ1-4; 10 positions agree with TRBD1. The ends lost 4 bases at V and 8 bases at J; junction bases unmatched: 10. CDR1 PRHDT and CDR2 FYEKMQ come from the germline V gene (reference sequence). The CDR3 runs 16 residues. The CDR3 reads CASSSLTGTGDEKLFF. The CDR3 nucleotides read TGTGCCAGCAGCTCTCTCACCGGGACAGGGGACGAAAAACTGTTTTTT. The full variable domain, with the rest looked up from reference TRBV13 and TRBJ1-4, is AAGVIQSPRHLIKEKRETATLKCYPIPRHDTVYWYQQGPGQDPQFLISFYEKMQSDKGSIPDRFSAQQFSDYHSELNMSSLELGDSALYFCASSSLTGTGDEKLFFGSGTQLSVL.